These T cell receptor beta chains were read from a single sample in a study of radiotherapy plus CTLA-4 blockade in lung cancer. Produced via immunoSEQ multiplex PCR; TCRdb's table is partial and in-frame only. Of around 56,000 clones in the sample, more than 60% are singletons; the top ten hold roughly 17%. Sequenced here: peripheral blood, sampled from a patient treated with radiotherapy plus ipilimumab. These receptors came from a human donor with non-small cell lung cancer who had a complete response to radiotherapy plus ipilimumab. CDR3s include the opening cysteine and the closing phenylalanine or tryptophan.

CDR3 protein: CASSRTGDYGYTF
V gene: TRBV5-1
J gene: TRBJ1-2

CDR3 protein: CASSLTDYEQYF
V gene: TRBV7-2
J gene: TRBJ2-7

CDR3 protein: CASSPLVYHRDRANTGELFF
V gene: TRBV5-1
J gene: TRBJ2-2

CDR3 protein: CAWSAQGLGYSNQPQHF
V gene: TRBV30
J gene: TRBJ1-5

CDR3 protein: CASSPRENTGELFF
V gene: TRBV7-2
J gene: TRBJ2-2

CDR3 protein: CASSQRRDHGNTIYF
V gene: TRBV6-5
J gene: TRBJ1-3

CDR3 protein: CSVEVHQETQYF
V gene: TRBV29-1
J gene: TRBJ2-5

CDR3 protein: CASSPTPQGDTEAFF
V gene: TRBV11-3
J gene: TRBJ1-1

CDR3 protein: CASSVDSQETQYF
V gene: TRBV2
J gene: TRBJ2-5

CDR3 protein: CASSGSRELVDTQYF
V gene: TRBV6-1
J gene: TRBJ2-3

CDR3 protein: CASSDGGGSTGNQPQHF
V gene: TRBV9
J gene: TRBJ1-5

CDR3 protein: CASSLNLGQSNEKLFF
V gene: TRBV7-9
J gene: TRBJ1-4

CDR3 protein: CASSLKIGRWYTGELFF
V gene: TRBV11-2
J gene: TRBJ2-2

CDR3 protein: CASSLEGTTGGGYTF
V gene: TRBV7-2
J gene: TRBJ1-2

CDR3 protein: CASSDTYEQYF
V gene: TRBV6-6
J gene: TRBJ2-7

CDR3 protein: CASSELNQPQHF
V gene: TRBV25-1
J gene: TRBJ1-5

CDR3 protein: CSVVSQGTEAFF
V gene: TRBV29-1
J gene: TRBJ1-1

CDR3 protein: CASMDGQGETQYF
V gene: TRBV10-2
J gene: TRBJ2-5

CDR3 protein: CASSFEAVVNTEAFF
V gene: TRBV5-6
J gene: TRBJ1-1

CDR3 protein: CASILDRDLYF
V gene: TRBV6-1
J gene: TRBJ2-7

CDR3 protein: CASSQAVPGPKGGYTF
V gene: TRBV4-1
J gene: TRBJ1-2

CDR3 protein: CASSISGEDTQYF
V gene: TRBV7-2
J gene: TRBJ2-3

CDR3 protein: CASSQNAARDTQYF
V gene: TRBV4-1
J gene: TRBJ2-3

CDR3 protein: CASSGKTVSTSYEQYF
V gene: TRBV6-1
J gene: TRBJ2-7

CDR3 protein: CASSPSTGFTDTQYF
V gene: TRBV5-8
J gene: TRBJ2-3

CDR3 protein: CASDRGGGSGNQPQHF
V gene: TRBV2
J gene: TRBJ1-5

CDR3 protein: CASSPYAGTSGSDTQYF
V gene: TRBV27
J gene: TRBJ2-3

CDR3 protein: CASSQVGGITGELFF
V gene: TRBV4-3
J gene: TRBJ2-2

CDR3 protein: CATSRDKHTEAFF
V gene: TRBV15
J gene: TRBJ1-1

CDR3 protein: CASTKRGGGTDTQYF
V gene: TRBV27
J gene: TRBJ2-3

CDR3 protein: CASSPRQGRSYNEQFF
V gene: TRBV9
J gene: TRBJ2-1

CDR3 protein: CASSHRTAGAKDTGELFF
V gene: TRBV9
J gene: TRBJ2-2

CDR3 protein: CASSLLGLAGDNEQFF
V gene: TRBV5-1
J gene: TRBJ2-1

CDR3 protein: CASSPTTGQNSPLHF
V gene: TRBV5-4
J gene: TRBJ1-6

CDR3 protein: CASSLGDSLVYGYTF
V gene: TRBV7-9
J gene: TRBJ1-2

CDR3 protein: CSAGTRYGYTF
V gene: TRBV20-1
J gene: TRBJ1-2

CDR3 protein: CASSPPSRVRSDTQYF
V gene: TRBV18
J gene: TRBJ2-3

CDR3 protein: CASSLTQGATEAFF
V gene: TRBV2
J gene: TRBJ1-1

CDR3 protein: CASSSPLGSSYNEQFF
V gene: TRBV5-1
J gene: TRBJ2-1

CDR3 protein: CASSLSSNRGYGYTF
V gene: TRBV27
J gene: TRBJ1-2

CDR3 protein: CASGTGTGDEKLFF
V gene: TRBV12-5
J gene: TRBJ1-4